This T cell receptor beta chain was obtained from a study of shared clonotypes between healthy human individuals (TCRdb year 2020). Background on the whole study: The cohort included three men and a couple of women between 18 and 49 years of age. For each donor, CD4 naive and CD4 memory were each run on three plates, CD8 naive on two plates, and CD8 memory on one plate. Blood TCR repertoires of about 5 healthy adults were deeply sequenced to estimate repertoire size and the extent of clonotype sharing between individuals. To increase sequencing depth and limit assay-specific biases, TCR repertoire library preparation and sequencing were carried out by different laboratories using diverse techniques. Leukapheresis yielded between about 0.94 and 8.9 billion PBMCs per donor.

The CDR3 sequence holds 13 residues, the cysteine and phenylalanine included. Solely the CDR3 DNA is kept, with 39 bases framed from the first base. Trimming removed 2 bases from V and 3 bases from J, leaving 7 bases between the germline ends. The germline V gene gives CDR1 as MNHEY and CDR2 as SVGAGI. Using the deep immunoSEQ assay, multiplex PCR amplified TCR CDR3 regions from genomic DNA. Extracted genomic DNA from each cell subset was spread evenly across all wells of several immunoSEQ 96-well plates, with each plate serving as a replicate. For sorted subsets, each replicate PCR was loaded with roughly 190 ng genomic DNA, equivalent to about 30,000 T cell genomes. Purified libraries were quantified with a Qubit 3.0 fluorometer, sized on a Bioanalyzer 2100, and re-quantified with the KAPA Library Quantification kit. Each immunoSEQ 96-well plate was sequenced on its own single-read 150-cycle Illumina NextSeq 550 flow cell. The authors' analysis ran thus. The immunoSEQ output contained only junctional sequences without quality scores, so filtering could not match that applied to full-length reads. To assign V/J genes and CDR3, sequences were annotated against IMGT germline references using PyIR, a Python wrapper for IgBLAST v1.9. Reads were removed for weak V/J assignments (E-value above 1e-6), missing CDR3, stop codons, out-of-frame junctions, or ambiguous translated residues. A V3J clonotype was defined by an identical inferred V gene, J gene, and CDR3 amino acid sequence. The percentage overlap between two repertoires was calculated by dividing the number of shared unique clonotypes by the size of the smaller repertoire. RTK rarefaction, the Chao1 estimator, and Recon v2.1 estimates of unobserved clonotypes were used to assess repertoire richness. Generation probabilities for all TCRbeta clonotypes obtained by the gDNA method from a handful of donors were computed using OLGA. As stored in TCRdb, this immuneACCESS dataset retains in-frame rearrangements with V and J assigned. A fraction of the clones does not appear; measured against another copy, unresolved V genes explain less than half of the discrepancy, and the remainder lacks a known reason. From that table come the V and J calls and clone size; the DNA was used to work out D and trimming. Counted in this sample were about a million clones; around four fifths of them appeared once. The ten biggest clones cover about 1.5% of the sample.

This clone was counted a single time. Its specific antigen is unknown. No much larger clone is present one base from it, and per-base qualities are unavailable. Paper-wide results and their limitations: Rarefaction of sorted-subset datasets indicated incomplete sequencing despite the large sequencing depth. About 5% of naive CD4, 3.5% of naive CD8, about 2.5% of memory CD4, and 0.35% to 0.5% of memory CD8 clonotypes were shared across several donors. The genetic and exposure-history diversity represented was limited by the small number of donors. Sampling was restricted to blood, and TCR repertoires in tissue are likely to differ from TCR repertoires in blood. Larger estimated clonotype richness was generally found for naive subsets than for memory subsets. Compared with non-shared clonotypes, the clonotypes found in all four sorted-subset donors had higher generation probabilities. Pairwise subsampling indicated that sequencing depth was expected to affect the degree of clonotype sharing among donors.

The donors were healthy, HIV-negative adults with no recently reported acute infections or vaccinations. Every donor was a Caucasian adult living in Nashville, Tennessee, USA. CD4+ T cells were enriched by magnetic negative selection, after which naive cells were positively selected on CD45RA and the negative fraction was taken as the memory subset. Blood was collected by leukapheresis, and PBMCs were isolated by Ficoll-Histopaque density gradient centrifugation and then cryopreserved in liquid nitrogen vapor phase. Analytical flow cytometry was used to check the purity and quantity of every magnetically sorted T cell population. Genomic DNA was isolated from every sorted fraction and measured by UV absorbance on a Nanodrop 2000c.

The rearrangement combines TRBV6-5 with TRBJ2-5; the D gene identity is not certain. Sample: memory CD4+ T cells sorted from blood. The cell subset or site label, read with the paper, signifies: CD45RA-negative fraction. This sequence originates from a man aged 18 to 30 in good health. The CDR3 corresponds to CASSYTAEETQYF. The nucleotide sequence is TGTGCCAGCAGTTACACGGCGGAAGAGACCCAGTACTTC.